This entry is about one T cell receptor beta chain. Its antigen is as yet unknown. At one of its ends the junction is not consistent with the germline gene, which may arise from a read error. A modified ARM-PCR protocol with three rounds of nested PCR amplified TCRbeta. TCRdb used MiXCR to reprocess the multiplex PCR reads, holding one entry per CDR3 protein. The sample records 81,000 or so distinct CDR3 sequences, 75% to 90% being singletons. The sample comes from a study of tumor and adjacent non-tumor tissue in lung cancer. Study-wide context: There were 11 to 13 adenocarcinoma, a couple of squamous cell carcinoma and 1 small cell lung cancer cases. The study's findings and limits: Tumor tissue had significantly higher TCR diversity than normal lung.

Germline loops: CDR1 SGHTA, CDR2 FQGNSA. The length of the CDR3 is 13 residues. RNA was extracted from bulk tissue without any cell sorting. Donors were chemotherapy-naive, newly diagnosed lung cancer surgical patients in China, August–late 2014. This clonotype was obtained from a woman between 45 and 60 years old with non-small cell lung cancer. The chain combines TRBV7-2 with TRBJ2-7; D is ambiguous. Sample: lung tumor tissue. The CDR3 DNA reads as TGTGCCAGCAGCTTAGCCGGCTCCTACGAGCAGTGCTTC. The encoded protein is CASSLAGSYEQCF.